This T cell receptor (beta chain) comes out of a study of a mutant IDH1 vaccine in newly diagnosed glioma. The CDR3 totals 15 residues. Germline-derived CDR1 and CDR2 are SGHDT and YYEEEE. V was shortened by 4 bases and J by 3 bases, with 15 bases between the two germline ends. With respect to this clone: Its cognate antigen is unknown.

Time point here: week 5, during vaccination. Every single dose of the vaccine, 300 ug of mutant IDH1 20-mer peptide, came with topical imiquimod. Repertoires were generated with immunoSEQ multiplex PCR, while TCRdb's copy carries only in-frame clones and drops some. The sample has about 42,000 clones, approximately 83% seen once. Source: PBMCs, taken from a glioma patient whose treatment included an IDH1 peptide vaccine. This sequence was found in a man aged 40-55 years with glioma. V and J are TRBV5-6 and TRBJ2-3; tentatively, D is TRBD1 (6 bases). CDR3 region: CASSPKRTDTDTQYF. The CDR3 DNA reads TGTGCCAGCAGCCCCAAAAGGACAGATACAGATACGCAGTATTTT.